This entry features one TCR beta chain sequence. Its antigen remains unknown. The CDR3 has 16 amino acids. V gave up 3 bases and J gave up 7 bases; unmatched junction bases: 9. From germline, CDR1 is KGHSH and CDR2 LQKENI. This entry comes from a study of cytomegalovirus exposure and HLA in healthy donors. Findings and caveats of the study: Further analysis, carried out later, found HLA-associated TCR beta chains more clonally expanded than equally common other chains. The study carried out a later analysis of TCR beta sequences. It associated approximately 17,000 of them with specific HLA alleles at a false discovery rate of 0.05. In an earlier analysis, about 87% or about 30%: the productive usage of most TCR beta V segments. Overall, under 200 TCR beta chains were annotated as cytomegalovirus-associated.

This PCR relied on a set of 60 Vbeta primers and 13 Jbeta primers. TCRdb keeps only in-frame clones here, not all; method: immunoSEQ multiplex PCR. Of about 160,000 clones in the sample, around 74% were seen once. The chain couples TRBV18 to TRBJ2-7; 13 bases align to TRBD2. The sample comprised PBMCs. The source is a female donor in good health and CMV-seronegative. The CDR3 nucleotides are TGTGCCAGCTCACCGAGCCGAGGACTAGCGGGAGTGGAGCAGTACTTC. Amino acids: CASSPSRGLAGVEQYF. Variable domain in full (rest from reference TRBV18 and TRBJ2-7): NAGVMQNPRHLVRRRGQEARLRCSPMKGHSHVYWYRQLPEEGLKFMVYLQKENIIDESGMPKERFSAEFPKEGPSILRIQQVVRGDSAAYFCASSPSRGLAGVEQYFGPGTRLTVT.